This T cell receptor (beta chain) was sequenced for a study of Graves' ophthalmopathy and Graves' hyperthyroidism. Germline CDR1 reads LNHNV; CDR2 reads YYDKDF (reference sequence). The CDR3 is 13 residues long. V lost 0 bases to trimming and J lost 5 bases, with 7 bases between them. Findings and caveats of the study: Discriminating ophthalmopathy from stable hyperthyroidism, a 13-signature model attained a sensitivity of approximately 85% and a specificity of around 81%.

RNA transcripts yielded amplified TCR beta CDR3 regions. Second-round multiplex PCR came after a first-round RT-PCR that employed HTBI primers. TCRdb reprocessed the multiplex PCR reads via MiXCR and lists one record per CDR3 protein. The sample has roughly 160,000 distinct CDR3 sequences, 30% to 45% seen once; the top ten hold roughly 6%. This clonotype ranks as medium-sized. Antigen: not known. The TCR was taken from a woman aged 35 to 49 with Graves' ophthalmopathy. The rearrangement links TRBV15 to TRBJ2-5; D unclear. Specimen: peripheral blood. This chain's CDR3 is CATSRDQRETQYF. The CDR3 region has the DNA TGTGCCACCAGCAGAGATCAACGGGAGACCCAGTACTTC. The entire variable domain, with the rest obtained from reference TRBV15 and TRBJ2-5, is as follows: DAMVIQNPRYQVTQFGKPVTLSCSQTLNHNVMYWYQQKSSQAPKLLFHYYDKDFNNEADTPDNFQSRRPNTSFCFLDIRSPGLGDTAMYLCATSRDQRETQYFGPGTRLLVL.